This T cell receptor beta chain was documented in a study of vaccination and CD4 T cells after COVID-19. About the research overall: Two doses of either BNT162b2 or mRNA-1273 vaccine were given to participants.

A remark on this clonotype: Its specificity is not known.

Sequencing of DNA taken from cultured CD4+ T cells relied on the Oncomine TCR Beta short-read assay. A single record per CDR3 protein comes from TCRdb applying MiXCR to the PCR reads. The sample has some 10,000 distinct CDR3 sequences, around 66% seen once. V was trimmed by 2 bases and J by 0 bases, leaving 9 bases between them. Germline CDR1 and CDR2: SGHDT and YYEEEE. The CDR3 totals 15 residues. The treatment: approximately nine-day PBMC culture with coronavirus spike peptide pools or control peptides (ViraFEST assay). Each well held more than 1.5 million PBMCs in IL-2 (10 IU/ml) medium with roughly 9.2 ug/ml peptide pools.

This TCR came from a human donor who had recovered from COVID-19. The V gene is TRBV5-6, the J gene TRBJ1-5; D not resolved. Sequenced sample: CD4+ T cells from blood, cultured in vitro. The CDR3 is CASSFGGNSNQPQHF. The CDR3 bases are TGTGCCAGCAGCTTCGGAGGGAATAGCAATCAGCCCCAGCATTTT.